This T cell receptor (beta chain) was observed in a study of shared clonotypes between healthy human individuals (dated by TCRdb to about 2020). Notes on the research overall: The cohort comprised two women and three men aged 18 to 49 years. Per donor, three plates each were used for CD4 naive and CD4 memory, two for CD8 naive, and one for CD8 memory. The study deeply sequenced blood TCR repertoires of about 5 healthy adults to estimate repertoire size and the extent of clonotype sharing between individuals. Libraries were prepared and TCR repertoires were sequenced by different laboratories using diverse techniques, in order to increase sequencing depth and limit assay-specific biases. Leukapheresis yielded between about 0.94 and 8.9 billion PBMCs per donor. General study outcomes and caveats: Across a handful of donors, approximately 4.6% of naive CD4, roughly 3.4% of naive CD8, approximately 2.5% of memory CD4, and under 0.45% of memory CD8 clonotypes were shared. Rarefaction of sorted-subset datasets indicated incomplete sequencing despite the large sequencing depth. Larger estimated clonotype richness was generally found for naive subsets than for memory subsets. Sampling was restricted to blood, and TCR repertoires in tissues likely differ from the TCR repertoires found in blood. The genetic and exposure-history diversity represented was limited by the small number of donors. Compared with non-shared clonotypes, clonotypes shared by all four sorted-subset donors had higher generation probabilities. Based on pairwise subsampling, the degree of clonotype sharing among donors was expected to be affected by sequencing depth.

CD8 naive samples were obtained by positive selection for CCR7 among CD45RO-negative cells, yielding a CD45RA+CCR7+ population from which TemRA cells were excluded. Donors were healthy HIV-negative adults with no recently reported acute infections or vaccinations. All donors were Caucasian adults living in Nashville, Tennessee, USA. After blood collection by leukapheresis, PBMCs were isolated using Ficoll-Histopaque density gradient centrifugation and then cryopreserved in the vapor phase of liquid nitrogen. Analytical flow cytometry was used to check the purity and quantity of every magnetically sorted T cell population. Genomic DNA was isolated from each sorted fraction and quantified by UV absorbance on a Nanodrop 2000c. Worth noting for this clone: Its antigen has not been determined. Qualities for individual bases were not recorded, and no much larger clone is one base off.

Using the deep immunoSEQ assay, TCR CDR3 regions were amplified from genomic DNA by multiplex PCR. Extracted genomic DNA from each cell subset was spread evenly across all wells of several immunoSEQ 96-well plates, with each plate serving as a replicate. For sorted subsets, 150 to 200 ng genomic DNA, equal to 30,000 or so T cell genomes, was loaded into each replicate PCR. Purified libraries were quantified with a Qubit 3.0 fluorometer, sized on a Bioanalyzer 2100, and re-quantified with the KAPA Library Quantification kit. Each immunoSEQ 96-well plate was sequenced on its own single-read 150-cycle Illumina NextSeq 550 flow cell. In the authors' own workflow: The immunoSEQ output contained only junctional sequences without quality scores, so filtering could not match that applied to full-length reads. Sequences were annotated with PyIR, a Python wrapper for IgBLAST v1.9, using IMGT germline references to assign V/J genes and CDR3. Any read was removed if the V/J assignment was weak (E-value above 1e-6), the CDR3 was missing, or the read contained stop codons, out-of-frame junctions, or ambiguous translated residues. A V3J clonotype was defined by an identical inferred V gene, J gene, and CDR3 amino acid sequence. Percentage overlap between repertoires was computed as shared unique clonotypes divided by the size of the smaller repertoire. Repertoire richness was assessed with RTK rarefaction, the Chao1 estimator, and Recon v2.1 estimates of unobserved clonotypes. Generation probabilities for all TCRbeta clonotypes obtained by the gDNA method from four donors were computed using OLGA. TCRdb mirrors the immuneACCESS table, restricted to in-frame sequences. Some clones are absent from its copies; in checked studies, under half trace to an unresolved V gene, and the reason for the others is unknown. That table gives V, J and clone size, and the DNA gave D and trimming. This sample lists under 700,000 clones; about 95% were detected once. Over 0.1% of the sample belongs to the ten largest clones.

The CDR3 contains 13 residues, cysteine and phenylalanine counted. The CDR3 DNA has 39 bases and is translated from base 1. CDR1 and CDR2, looked up from the germline V gene (reference sequence), are SGHNT and YYREEE. V is shortened by 6 bases, J by 7 bases, and the region joining them spans 16 bases. Material for sequencing was naive CD8+ T cells sorted from blood. This specimen's cell subset or site label, interpreted: CD45RA+CCR7+. The sequence derives from a woman aged 25 to 39 in good health. The sequence is built from TRBV5-4 and TRBJ1-2; the D gene is not confidently resolved. In nucleotides, the sequence is TGTGCCAGCACCAACGCAGGATCAAGTGGCTACACCTTC. This codes for CASTNAGSSGYTF.